The 26 T cell receptor beta chains listed next were all sequenced from one sample in a study of blood T cell repertoires in COVID-19. The data were produced by immunoSEQ multiplex PCR, yet TCRdb's version contains in-frame clones alone and is incomplete. The sample gives approximately 170,000 clones, around nine tenths of which show up once; approximately 0.8% is in the top ten. The sequencing sample was made of PBMCs or T cells enriched from blood (not recorded which). The origin of the receptors is a woman aged 18-29 years who had recovered from COVID-19.

This chain links TRBV6-5 with TRBJ2-2; tentatively, D is TRBD1 (5 bases). The germline CDR1 and CDR2 sequences are MNHEY and SVGAGI. The CDR3 spans 11 residues. The V end was cut by 6 bases, the J end by 9 bases, with 8 bases between. The CDR3 bases are TGTGCCAGCAGGGGGCTGTGGGAGCTGTTTTTT. It is translated as CASRGLWELFF.

The V gene is TRBV18, the J gene TRBJ2-1; maybe TRBD2 (6 bases). V was clipped by 4 bases and J by 0 bases, with 13 bases between them. There are 16 residues in the CDR3. Germline V CDR1 and CDR2: KGHSH, LQKENI. CDR3 nucleotide sequence: TGTGCCAGCTCACGGGAGGCGCCTAGCTCCTACAATGAGCAGTTCTTC. Protein: CASSREAPSSYNEQFF.

The chain has TRBV19 and TRBJ2-7; 7 bases agree with TRBD2. The junction had 7 bases not matched to a gene; V was cut back by 4 bases and J by 7 bases. CDR1 is LNHDA, CDR2 SQIVND, per germline (reference sequence). This CDR3 has 13 residues. The CDR3 region is CASSRLADHEQYF. In DNA, the CDR3 is TGTGCCAGTAGTAGGCTAGCGGACCATGAGCAGTACTTC.

The J gene is TRBJ2-1, the V gene TRBV7-2; 8 nucleotides match TRBD2. The CDR3 is made up of 16 amino acids. V lost 2 bases and J lost 7; bases outside the gene matches: 10. The germline CDR1 and CDR2 sequences are SGHTA and FQGNSA. The chain's CDR3 is CASSLSGQREINEQFF. The DNA for the CDR3 is TGTGCCAGCAGCTTATCGGGCCAGCGGGAGATAAATGAGCAGTTCTTC.

The chain combines TRBV6-6 with TRBJ1-5; D not certain. V lost 0 bases to trimming and J lost 4 bases, with 7 bases between them. The V gene's germline CDR1 is MNHNY and CDR2 SVGAGI (reference sequence). CDR3 size: 14 residues. This chain's CDR3 is CASSYSTENQPQHF. CDR3 DNA sequence: TGTGCCAGCAGTTACTCTACGGAGAATCAGCCCCAGCATTTT.

The chain recombines TRBV28 with TRBJ1-2; 8 nucleotides line up with TRBD1. V gave up 7 bases and J gave up 6 bases; unmatched junction bases: 13. Germline V gene data show CDR1 as MDHEN and CDR2 as SYDVKM. CDR3 length: 15 residues. This CDR3 is CASTQGALRTDGYTF. The CDR3 bases are TGTGCCAGCACCCAGGGGGCGCTAAGAACGGATGGCTACACCTTC.

The rearrangement uses TRBV4-2 and TRBJ2-7; 9 positions agree with TRBD1. CDR1 and CDR2 from the germline V gene are LGHNA and YNFKEQ. The CDR3 is 16 residues long. V shed 0 bases and J 3 bases; nucleotides not matched to a gene: 6. The CDR3 DNA follows: TGTGCCAGCAGCCAAGAAACGGGGACAGGGAACTACGAGCAGTACTTC. It is translated as CASSQETGTGNYEQYF.

CDR3 sequence (DNA): TGCGCCAGCAGCTTGGTTTCAGGGATCAATCAGCCCCAGCATTTT. Translating gives CASSLVSGINQPQHF. The chain has TRBV5-1 and TRBJ1-5; D is perhaps TRBD1 (5 bases). V lost 0 bases to trimming and J lost 3 bases, with 10 bases between them. Germline-derived CDR1 and CDR2 are SGHRS and YFSETQ. The CDR3 loop spans 15 amino acids. Together with reference TRBV5-1 and TRBJ1-5, the CDR3 gives the full variable domain: KAGVTQTPRYLIKTRGQQVTLSCSPISGHRSVSWYQQTPGQGLQFLFEYFSETQRNKGNFPGRFSGRQFSNSRSEMNVSTLELGDSALYLCASSLVSGINQPQHFGDGTRLSIL.

J is TRBJ1-3 and V is TRBV7-9, with 9 bases matching TRBD1. Losses at the gene ends were 4 bases for V and 2 bases for J; bases not matched to a gene: 15. Germline V gene data show CDR1 as SEHNR and CDR2 as FQNEAQ (reference sequence). The CDR3 covers 19 residues. The chain's CDR3 is CASSSTPGQGIFAGNTIYF. CDR3 coding DNA: TGTGCCAGCAGCTCCACCCCGGGACAGGGCATTTTTGCTGGAAACACCATATATTTT.

This clone was counted between two and nine times. This rearrangement joins TRBV28 to TRBJ1-1, with D possibly TRBD1 on 6 matching bases. The V gene's germline CDR1 is MDHEN and CDR2 SYDVKM. This CDR3 is 13 amino acids long. V was shortened by 1 base and J by 6 bases, with 9 bases between the two germline ends. The CDR3 protein is CASSLLGAAEAFF. The CDR3 nucleotides read TGTGCCAGCAGTTTATTGGGGGCAGCTGAAGCTTTCTTT.

The chain couples TRBV27 to TRBJ2-3; the D is unclear. V was trimmed by 5 bases and J by 4 bases, leaving 19 bases between them. The germline V gene has CDR1 MNHEY and CDR2 SMNVEV (reference sequence). CDR3 size: 16 residues. The CDR3 coding sequence is TGTGCCAGCAGTCCACAACAACCAGTAGCCCCAGATACGCAGTATTTT. Translating it yields CASSPQQPVAPDTQYF.

The V gene is TRBV4-1, the J gene TRBJ2-1; TRBD2 matches at 13 bases. The CDR3 runs to 20 residues. V lost 0 bases, J lost 7 bases, and 15 bases stayed unmatched. In germline, CDR1 is MGHRA, CDR2 YSYEKL. The CDR3 DNA reads TGCGCCAGCAGCCAAGAATTCTGGACTAGCGGGAGCCTGGGTCCGAATGAGCAGTTCTTC. Translation gives CASSQEFWTSGSLGPNEQFF.

The rearrangement joins TRBV13 to TRBJ2-7, with D possibly matching TRBD2 (6 bases). This CDR3 comprises 15 residues. Per the germline V gene, CDR1 is PRHDT and CDR2 is FYEKMQ (reference sequence). V lost 6 bases, J lost 1 base, and 16 bases lay in between. The CDR3 DNA follows: TGTGCCAGCAGGGAACGGGACTCCCAATCCTACGAGCAGTACTTC. It encodes CASRERDSQSYEQYF.

V and J are TRBV7-2 and TRBJ2-3, with TRBD2 identical over 9 bases. This CDR3 spans 17 amino acids. After removal of 0 bases from V and 2 bases from J, the junction contained 6 bases not matched to a gene. CDR1 is SGHTA, CDR2 FQGNSA, per germline. The CDR3: CASSLAQTSGYTDTQYF. In DNA, the CDR3 is TGTGCCAGCAGCTTAGCTCAGACTAGCGGATACACAGATACGCAGTATTTT. Full variable domain (rest looked up from reference TRBV7-2 and TRBJ2-3): GAGVSQSPSNKVTEKGKDVELRCDPISGHTALYWYRQSLGQGLEFLIYFQGNSAPDKSGLPSDRFSAERTGGSVSTLTIQRTQQEDSAVYLCASSLAQTSGYTDTQYFGPGTRLTVL.

V and J are TRBV16 and TRBJ2-4; 8 positions match TRBD1. The germline V gene has CDR1 KGHSY and CDR2 FQNENV. The V segment lost 1 base and the J segment 8 bases; nucleotides outside the gene matches: 10. This CDR3 comprises 16 residues. CDR3 sequence reads: CASSQLAGGPRDIQYF. As DNA, the CDR3 is TGTGCCAGCAGCCAATTGGCAGGGGGCCCTAGGGACATTCAGTACTTC.

The chain is built from TRBV5-4 and TRBJ1-2, with TRBD1 matching over 11 bases. J lost 4 bases, V lost 5 bases, and 10 bases had no gene match. The CDR3 is 16 residues long. Germline V CDR1 and CDR2: SGHNT, YYREEE (reference sequence). Here the CDR3 DNA reads TGTGCCAGCAGATCCGGGACAGGGGGTTCCCTCTATGGCTACACCTTC. Translating it yields CASRSGTGGSLYGYTF.

The J gene is TRBJ2-1, the V gene TRBV29-1, with TRBD2 matching 11 bases. This CDR3 is built from 13 residues. Germline CDR1 and CDR2: SQVTM and ANQGSEA. V was clipped by 7 bases and J by 7 bases; unmatched bases: 6. The CDR3 is CSARTSGLNEQFF. The CDR3 nucleotides are TGCAGCGCCCGGACTAGCGGGTTGAATGAGCAGTTCTTC.

The V gene is TRBV27, the J gene TRBJ1-4, with D perhaps TRBD1 (6 bases). Germline values: CDR1 MNHEY, CDR2 SMNVEV (reference sequence). V was trimmed by 3 bases and J by 11 bases, leaving 13 bases between them. The CDR3 extends over 13 amino acids. The CDR3 DNA reads as TGTGCCAGCAGTTTCGAGCACAGGGCCAAACTGTTTTTT. Protein: CASSFEHRAKLFF.

The rearrangement links TRBV3-1 (or the pseudogene TRBV3-2) to TRBJ2-7, with 8 nucleotides matching TRBD2. The CDR3 loop spans 15 amino acids. With 4 bases clipped from V and 1 base from J, the junction kept 6 bases outside the gene matches. CDR1 and CDR2 (germline): LGHDT, YNNKEL (reference sequence). This CDR3 reads CASSRGLALSYEQYF. The CDR3 DNA reads as TGTGCCAGCAGCCGAGGACTAGCTTTATCCTACGAGCAGTACTTC.

The rearrangement joins TRBV6-4 to TRBJ2-2; D gene unclear. Germline CDR1 is MRHNA and CDR2 is SNTAGT. Trimming took 4 bases from V and 6 from J, leaving 3 bases between them. This CDR3 contains 11 residues. CDR3 bases: TGTGCCAGCAGTGCGGCCGGGGAGCTGTTTTTT. It encodes CASSAAGELFF.

The chain uses TRBV6-5 and TRBJ2-7; D gene ambiguous. Per the germline V gene, CDR1 is MNHEY and CDR2 is SVGAGI. Trimming removed 5 bases from V and 6 bases from J, with 11 bases in between. The CDR3 spans 12 residues. CDR3 DNA sequence: TGTGCCAGCAGTCGCCTACTACGCGAGCAGTACTTC. It specifies CASSRLLREQYF.

This clone was detected once. The chain has TRBV19 and TRBJ2-6; D is possibly TRBD2 (5 bases). Trimming shortened V by 6 bases and J by 0 bases, and 9 bases separated the two germline ends. Germline V gene sequence: CDR1 LNHDA, CDR2 SQIVND (reference sequence). The CDR3 totals 15 residues. CDR3 loop: CASSTTSSGANVLTF. As DNA, the CDR3 is TGTGCCAGTAGCACAACTAGCTCTGGGGCCAACGTCCTGACTTTC. Together with reference TRBV19 and TRBJ2-6, the CDR3 gives the full variable domain: DGGITQSPKYLFRKEGQNVTLSCEQNLNHDAMYWYRQDPGQGLRLIYYSQIVNDFQKGDIAEGYSVSREKKESFPLTVTSAQKNPTAFYLCASSTTSSGANVLTFGAGSRLTVL.

The chain has TRBV14 and TRBJ1-1, with D unclear. Germline-derived CDR1 and CDR2 are SGHDN and FVKESK. Between the trimmed V and J ends, which lost 4 bases and 3 bases, there was a span of 15 bases. This CDR3 spans 15 amino acids. The CDR3 DNA is TGTGCCAGCAGCCTCAGTGAGGGTTGGGACACTGAAGCTTTCTTT. This codes for CASSLSEGWDTEAFF.

This chain joins TRBV30 and TRBJ1-2; tentative D call: TRBD1 (6 bases). This CDR3 region has 14 residues. Germline assignment: CDR1 GTSNPN and CDR2 SVGIG (reference sequence). V was shortened by 4 bases and J by 6 bases, with 18 bases between the two germline ends. The CDR3 region is CAWTAIQGFHGYTF. The CDR3, as DNA: TGTGCCTGGACGGCTATACAGGGTTTCCATGGCTACACCTTC.

The chain recombines TRBV6-6 with TRBJ2-7; D is perhaps TRBD1 (6 bases). The CDR3 extends over 15 amino acids. The V and J ends lost 0 bases and 1 base respectively, with 10 bases between them. Germline assignment: CDR1 MNHNY and CDR2 SVGAGI (reference sequence). The CDR3 loop reads CASSYSEDSSYEQYF. The CDR3 DNA reads as TGTGCCAGCAGTTACTCGGAGGACAGTTCCTACGAGCAGTACTTC.

V and J are TRBV6-5 and TRBJ1-2; no reliable D call. V gave up 6 bases and J gave up 4 bases, with 15 bases separating them. The CDR3 has 14 residues. Germline CDR1 reads MNHEY; CDR2 reads SVGAGI. The CDR3 loop is CASSVGSTSYGYTF. CDR3 nucleotide sequence: TGTGCCAGCAGCGTGGGGAGCACTTCCTATGGCTACACCTTC.